The 17 T cell receptor beta chains reported below all come from one sample, sequenced in a study of identical twins. TCRdb itself ran the 5' RACE reads through MiXCR, one entry per CDR3 protein. The sample holds a few hundred thousand distinct CDR3 sequences, roughly a tenth seen once. The specimen sequenced was memory T cells sorted from blood. Receptors were obtained from a man aged 45-65 years in good health.

The chain joins TRBV6-1 to TRBJ1-1, with TRBD1 as a possible D gene (5 bases). Between the trimmed V and J ends, which lost 6 bases and 10 bases, there was a span of 18 bases. The germline V gene has CDR1 MNHNS and CDR2 SASEGT. The CDR3 totals 13 residues. CDR3 region: CASSSTRARGAFF. The CDR3 DNA reads TGTGCCAGCAGCTCAACGCGGGCGAGGGGAGCTTTCTTT.

This clonotype has at least ten counts. This chain connects TRBV24-1 to TRBJ2-3; D might be TRBD2 (6 bases). From germline, CDR1 is KGHDR and CDR2 SFDVKD. CDR3 size: 17 residues. Trimming left V 3 bases short and J 0 bases short, with 15 bases between. In DNA form, the CDR3 reads TGTGCCACCAGTGATCCGGGCAGGAGGGGCAGCACAGATACGCAGTATTTT. This translates into CATSDPGRRGSTDTQYF.

The chain joins TRBV29-1 to TRBJ1-1; D is unresolved. V gave up 4 bases and J gave up 0 bases, with 12 bases separating them. The germline V gene encodes CDR1 SQVTM and CDR2 ANQGSEA. The CDR3 covers 14 residues. CDR3 amino acids: CSVGDSRMNTEAFF. In nucleotides, the CDR3 is TGCAGCGTTGGAGATAGTCGGATGAACACTGAAGCTTTCTTT.

This clonotype was counted at least ten times. The J gene is TRBJ1-1, the V gene TRBV12-3 or TRBV12-4, with 8 nucleotides matching TRBD1. CDR3 length: 13 residues. Losses at the gene ends were 6 bases for V and 4 bases for J; bases not matched to a gene: 4. CDR3 loop: CASRNTGGTEAFF. CDR3 in DNA: TGTGCCAGCAGGAATACAGGGGGCACTGAAGCTTTCTTT.

This clonotype was counted only a few times. The rearrangement joins TRBV3-1 to TRBJ1-5; 10 bases fit TRBD1. The CDR3 consists of 13 residues. Germline lookup yields CDR1 LGHDT and CDR2 YNNKEL (reference sequence). The J segment lost 10 bases and the V segment lost 3 bases, leaving 3 bases of the junction unmatched. DNA of the CDR3: TGTGCCAGCAGCCAGGACAGGGGGTACCCCCAGCATTTT. It translates to CASSQDRGYPQHF.

This clonotype was recorded at least ten times. The chain recombines TRBV20-1 with TRBJ1-3; 7 nucleotides align to TRBD1. Germline assignment: CDR1 DFQATT and CDR2 SNEGSKA (reference sequence). With 6 bases clipped from V and 0 bases from J, the junction kept 8 bases outside the gene matches. The CDR3 has 15 amino acids. The CDR3 DNA reads TGCAGTGCCGGAGGACAGGCACCCTCTGGAAACACCATATATTTT. It specifies CSAGGQAPSGNTIYF.

The chain employs TRBV4-2 and TRBJ2-3; the D is unclear. V was cut by 1 base and J by 9 bases, with 11 bases left in between. This CDR3 is built from 13 residues. Germline-derived CDR1 and CDR2 are LGHNA and YNFKEQ. As DNA, the CDR3 is TGTGCCAGCAGCCAAGGCCTTAGGTTAACGCAGTATTTT. Its protein product is CASSQGLRLTQYF.

This clonotype was detected ten times or more. CDR3 in DNA: TGTGCCAGCAGGAGGGGAGTTGGTACCGGGGAGCTGTTTTTT. Translating gives CASRRGVGTGELFF. The chain joins TRBV28 to TRBJ2-2, with D perhaps being TRBD1 or TRBD2 (5 bases each). The CDR3 consists of 14 residues. Trimming left V 6 bases short and J 5 bases short, with 13 bases between. Looked up from germline, CDR1 is MDHEN and CDR2 is SYDVKM.

The table lists this clonotype with a few counts. The rearrangement links TRBV12-3 or TRBV12-4 to TRBJ1-4; the D gene is possibly TRBD1 (5 bases). V lost 6 bases to trimming and J lost 6 bases, with 17 bases between them. The CDR3 runs to 15 residues. The CDR3 nucleotides read TGTGCCAGCAGCAGATCCGGGGCAGGATATGAAAAACTGTTTTTT. Translated, it gives CASSRSGAGYEKLFF.

In the case of this clonotype: A much larger clone lies a single base off, so this may be a read error. J is TRBJ2-2 and V is TRBV9, with 11 positions matching TRBD2. The CDR3 totals 16 residues. Germline CDR1 is SGDLS and CDR2 is YYNGEE. CDR3 sequence reads: CVSSAIAGGPDGELFF. DNA for the CDR3: TGTGTCAGCAGCGCCATAGCGGGAGGGCCGGACGGGGAGCTGTTTTTT.

This clonotype was found a few times. This sequence joins TRBV10-3 and TRBJ2-6; 8 bases are shared with TRBD2. Trimming removed 7 bases from V and 0 bases from J; junction bases left unmatched: 8. Per germline, CDR1 ENHRY and CDR2 SYGVKD. The CDR3 is 17 residues long. The CDR3 spells CAIMRLAGPSGANVLTF. CDR3 DNA: TGTGCCATCATGAGGCTAGCGGGTCCCTCTGGGGCCAACGTCCTGACTTTC.

Only a few counts were recorded for this clonotype. CDR3 amino acids: CSAVRGDTQYF. In DNA, the CDR3 is TGCAGTGCTGTGCGGGGAGATACGCAGTATTTT. The chain combines TRBV20-1 with TRBJ2-3, with TRBD2 as a possible D gene (6 bases). Trimming took off 5 bases at V and 5 bases at J, with 8 bases between the two ends. The germline V gene encodes CDR1 DFQATT and CDR2 SNEGSKA (reference sequence). This CDR3 comprises 11 residues.

This clonotype was seen at least ten times. The V call is TRBV3-1, the J call TRBJ1-1, with TRBD1 as a possible D gene (5 bases). The CDR3 is 15 residues long. The germline gives CDR1 LGHDT, CDR2 YNNKEL (reference sequence). Trimming stripped 2 bases from V and 1 base from J, with 11 bases between. The CDR3 loop reads CASSQQGRGNTEAFF. In nucleotides, the CDR3 is TGTGCCAGCAGCCAACAGGGAAGGGGGAACACTGAAGCTTTCTTT.

This clonotype has a handful of counts. The chain links TRBV11-2 to TRBJ2-1, with D perhaps TRBD2 (6 bases). Trimming took off 3 bases at V and 3 bases at J, with 9 bases between the two ends. This CDR3 has 14 residues. The germline V gene encodes CDR1 SGHAT and CDR2 FQNNGV. The CDR3 region is CASSFRGNYNEQFF. The CDR3 DNA is TGTGCCAGCAGCTTCCGCGGGAACTACAATGAGCAGTTCTTC. Full variable domain (rest looked up from reference TRBV11-2 and TRBJ2-1): EAGVAQSPRYKIIEKRQSVAFWCNPISGHATLYWYQQILGQGPKLLIQFQNNGVVDDSQLPKDRFSAERLKGVDSTLKIQPAKLEDSAVYLCASSFRGNYNEQFFGPGTRLTVL.

This rearrangement joins TRBV19 to TRBJ2-2; tentatively, D is TRBD2 (5 bases). The length of the CDR3 is 13 residues. The germline gives CDR1 LNHDA, CDR2 SQIVND (reference sequence). V was clipped by 3 bases and J by 6 bases, with 8 bases between them. The CDR3 loop reads CASSIAGAGELFF. CDR3 DNA sequence: TGTGCCAGTAGTATTGCCGGGGCCGGGGAGCTGTTTTTT.

This clonotype was detected only a few times. This rearrangement joins TRBV4-3 to TRBJ2-7, with 13 nucleotides matching TRBD2. The CDR3 is 17 residues long. CDR1 LGHNA and CDR2 YSLEER come from the germline V gene. With V trimmed by 3 bases and J by 4 bases, 9 bases remained unmatched. CDR3 sequence (DNA): TGCGCCAGCAGCCAGAACCTTTGGGGACTAGCGGGATACGAGCAGTACTTC. Translating gives CASSQNLWGLAGYEQYF.

The table lists this clonotype with a few counts. This chain connects TRBV5-6 to TRBJ1-4, with D tentatively TRBD1 (5 bases). Germline V CDR1 and CDR2: SGHDT, YYEEEE. The CDR3 is 14 amino acids. The V gene lost 6 bases and the J gene lost 4 bases, with 13 bases spanning the gap. The CDR3 bases are TGTGCCAGCACCCCGGGACTCAGTAATGAAAAACTGTTTTTT. It specifies CASTPGLSNEKLFF.